This T cell receptor beta chain stems from a study of T cell repertoires in cytomegalovirus infection. Looking at the study overall: Alongside well-studied HLA-B-restricted CMV epitopes, recently identified HLA-C-restricted CMV epitopes were also used. CMV infection plus the matching HLA type was flagged by public TCR beta signatures. Study conclusions and caveats: The cumulative frequency of public TCR beta families identified carriers of CMV plus the relevant HLA. HLA-C-restricted, CMV-specific TCR beta clonotypes were dominant ex vivo.

TCRdb reprocessed the reads with MiXCR, giving one entry per CDR3 protein. The data show roughly 220,000 distinct CDR3 sequences, with about 38% seen just once and approximately 59% held by the top ten. This clonotype showed up just a few times. Its target is unknown. The CDR3 consists of 16 residues. The germline V gene encodes CDR1 SEHNR and CDR2 FQNEAQ (reference sequence). V gave up 4 bases and J gave up 5 bases; unmatched junction bases: 9. This rearrangement joins TRBV7-9 to TRBJ2-5, with 11 nucleotides matching TRBD2. This material consisted of CD8+ T cells from cultured PBMCs, taken from culture after CMV antigen stimulation. This receptor was taken from a human donor in good health (CMV status not recorded). Some clones in this sample may be carry-over from other donors' samples. CDR3 region: CASSYPGTSGGETQYF. The CDR3 nucleotides read TGTGCCAGCAGCTACCCCGGGACTAGCGGAGGGGAGACCCAGTACTTC.